A single sample is the source of the 8 T cell receptor beta chains below, sequenced in a study of cytomegalovirus exposure and HLA in healthy donors. The PCR ran on 60 Vbeta and 13 Jbeta primers. Generated by immunoSEQ multiplex PCR, the TCRdb table keeps only in-frame clones and is missing some. This repertoire shows approximately 120,000 clones, 75% to 85% found once; its top ten account for more than 1.5%. Sequenced sample: PBMCs. The source of these receptors is a man in his forties or fifties in good health and CMV-seronegative.

This chain connects TRBV21-1 to TRBJ2-3; the table's D call, TRBD2, has no DNA check behind it. TRBV21-1 is a listed pseudogene. This CDR3 has 14 residues. As DNA, the CDR3 is TGTGCCAGCAGCACCCGCTCCGGGACAGATACGCAGTATTTT. Protein product: CASSTRSGTDTQYF.

The CDR3, as DNA: TGTGCCAGCAGCCGGCGCGGCACGGCCTCCTACGAGCAGTACTTC. Protein sequence: CASSRRGTASYEQYF. V and J are TRBV11-2 and TRBJ2-7; D gene uncertain. CDR1 is SGHAT and CDR2 is FQNNGV in the germline V gene. V dropped 5 bases and J dropped 0 bases, with 14 bases sitting between them. The CDR3 has 15 amino acids.

V and J are TRBV5-1 and TRBJ2-3; tentative D call: TRBD2 (6 bases). The V gene lost 0 bases and the J gene lost 4 bases, with 12 bases spanning the gap. From germline, CDR1 is SGHRS and CDR2 YFSETQ. This CDR3 contains 15 residues. The CDR3 coding sequence is TGCGCCAGCAGCTTGGAGCGGGTCAGGGCAGATACGCAGTATTTT. Its protein product is CASSLERVRADTQYF.

To note about this clone: One junction end disagrees with the germline gene, perhaps due to a read error. This chain joins TRBV7-9 and TRBJ2-2; D perhaps matches TRBD1 (6 bases). Germline loops: CDR1 SEHNR, CDR2 FQNEAQ (reference sequence). The CDR3 length is 17 residues. The CDR3 loop reads CSSSLAEGHRNTGELFF. Here the CDR3 DNA reads TGTTCCAGCAGCTTAGCCGAGGGACACCGGAACACCGGGGAGCTGTTTTTT.

The rearrangement links TRBV11-3 to TRBJ1-1; D is unresolved. CDR3 size: 13 residues. V lost 5 bases, J lost 0 bases, and 7 bases lay in between. The germline CDR1 and CDR2 sequences are SGHNT and YENEEA. CDR3 DNA: TGTGCCAGCAGCCGATCTATGAACACTGAAGCTTTCTTT. It specifies CASSRSMNTEAFF. Drawing the rest from reference TRBV11-3 and TRBJ1-1, the complete variable domain is EAGVVQSPRYKIIEKKQPVAFWCNPISGHNTLYWYLQNLGQGPELLIRYENEEAVDDSQLPKDRFSAERLKGVDSTLKIQPAELGDSAVYLCASSRSMNTEAFFGQGTRLTVV.

This clone was recorded a few times. This rearrangement joins TRBV29-1 to TRBJ2-7; D possibly corresponds to TRBD1 (6 bases). The CDR3 is made up of 13 amino acids. Germline V gene data show CDR1 as SQVTM and CDR2 as ANQGSEA. V was clipped by 6 bases and J by 0 bases, with 12 bases between them. The CDR3 region is CSVGAGASYEQYF. As DNA, the CDR3 is TGCAGCGTGGGAGCAGGGGCCTCCTACGAGCAGTACTTC.

The genes are TRBV2 and TRBJ2-5; a possible D gene is TRBD1 (6 bases). Germline CDR1 SNHLY, CDR2 FYNNEI. Between the trimmed V and J ends, which lost 9 bases and 0 bases, there was a span of 11 bases. This CDR3 contains 13 residues. The DNA of the CDR3 is TGTGCCAGTGACCGGGACAACCAAGAGACCCAGTACTTC. Amino acid sequence: CASDRDNQETQYF. The full variable domain, with the rest looked up from reference TRBV2 and TRBJ2-5, is EPEVTQTPSHQVTQMGQEVILRCVPISNHLYFYWYRQILGQKVEFLVSFYNNEISEKSEIFDDQFSVERPDGSNFTLKIRSTKLEDSAMYFCASDRDNQETQYFGPGTRLLVL.

The chain joins TRBV29-1 to TRBJ1-6; TRBD1 is a possible D gene (5 bases). V was pared by 7 bases and J by 9 bases, with 16 bases between. The CDR3 has 13 residues. Germline CDR1 reads SQVTM; CDR2 reads ANQGSEA. This CDR3 reads CSAGTSLGSPLHF. The CDR3 DNA sequence: TGCAGCGCCGGGACTTCCCTGGGTTCACCCCTCCACTTT.